This entry concerns a single TCR beta chain. This specimen belongs to a study of control samples from healthy donors and cancer patients. TCRdb's copy holds only in-frame clones and misses some; the assay was immunoSEQ multiplex PCR. The sample carries around 120,000 clones, over 75% recorded once. Germline V gene data show CDR1 as SGHDT and CDR2 as YYEEEE. After removal of 3 bases from V and 5 bases from J, the junction contained 7 bases not matched to a gene. CDR3 length equals 15 residues. The clonotype comes from a woman in her forties or fifties with colorectal cancer. Sequencing was carried out using PBMCs. The chain couples TRBV5-6 to TRBJ2-5; TRBD2 matches 10 bases. CDR3 DNA: TGTGCCAGCAGCTACTTAGCGGGAGGCCATGAGACCCAGTACTTC. It is translated as CASSYLAGGHETQYF.